This T cell receptor beta chain was identified in a study of human T cells and chemical hapten exposure (TCRdb year 2021). Background on the whole study: For sensitization, 2% DPC in acetone was applied to an approximately 2 cm by approximately 2 cm area of upper inner arm skin. Patch tests used Finn chambers with 0.01% DPC on the upper back, scored after 6 days by International Contact Dermatitis Research Group standards. The mostly female patient cohort included alopecia areata with under or over 50% scalp involvement, alopecia totalis and alopecia universalis. Blood samples were taken from patients before sensitization (week 0) and at 2, 6 and about 24 weeks after DPC sensitization. Peripheral blood TCR repertoire changes were tracked in vivo in alopecia patients during primary and secondary sensitization to the hapten diphenylcyclopropenone (DPC). Throughout the approximately 25-week study period, patients were also given weekly therapeutic DPC doses on the scalp. The libraries were sequenced as a pool, and the TCR yield per sample differed mostly because of small variations in library volumes within the pool. Blood for TCR sequencing was provided by twenty-nine alopecia patients at one to four time points (pre-sensitization, 2, 6 and 24 weeks). What the work shows at the level of the full study, not this receptor alone: A positive correlation was found between the number of PT1 expanded TCRs and patch test score, with significance reached at thresholds 8, 16 and 32 but not 4. DPC sensitization did not change the number of TCRs with a frequency above 1 in 1000, and there was no evidence of changes in global repertoire structure. After repeated subsampling, changes were observed in the strength of the expansion versus patch-test correlation and in the threshold at which the correlation became significant. Significantly more large CDR3 similarity clusters were formed by expanded TCRs than by pre-sensitization or healthy control sets, consistent with antigen-driven responses. Because all patients had alopecia, a presumed autoimmune disease, the immune response of the patients might differ from that of healthy individuals.

Reading from cysteine to phenylalanine, the CDR3 counts 17 amino acids. CDR3 DNA is the only sequence kept; it has 51 bases, read in frame from the first base. The germline V gene yields SGHTA for CDR1 and FQGTGA for CDR2. Receptor libraries were prepared by RACE. The sequencer listed for this sample is NextSeq 500. Library preparation attached unique molecular identifiers to individual cDNA molecules for quantitative, reproducible TCR counting. For every blood RNA sample, sequencing covered both the TCR alpha and TCR beta chains. Under the source paper's analysis protocol: A median of around 100,000 TCRs per sample was observed, with a range of 23,224 to 690,600. The Decombinator software suite was used to annotate V, J and CDR3 in the TCR reads. For PS versus PT1 abundance plots, all samples were subsampled to the same number of TCRs (28,000). Expanded TCRs were defined as absent before sensitization and observed at least eight times at the 2-week time point. TCRdb applied fastp at Q25 and MiXCR to the public reads, then kept only in-frame beta chains. Every distinct CDR3 protein forms one entry, paired with its most common genes and DNA. Clone size and V and J calls follow TCRdb, not the original study. This sample holds roughly 98,000 distinct CDR3 sequences; around 12% were observed only once. Roughly 2.1% of the sample lies in the top ten.

The intended sense of this specimen's time point label: patch test 1, 2 weeks after DPC sensitization. The label giving this sample's treatment or condition can be read as: therapeutic diphenylcyclopropenone sensitization with weekly scalp DPC. At each patch-test visit, blood was drawn before the patch test was applied. Patients were considered eligible if aged 18 to 70, diagnosed with alopecia and deemed suitable for DPC therapy, and patients were excluded if pregnant. Unfractionated whole blood was collected in Tempus Blood RNA tubes, and total RNA was extracted from that blood. This clonotype was counted between two and nine times. It lacks a known antigen. One junction end disagrees with the germline gene, perhaps due to a read error.

The starting material was whole blood, obtained in connection with sensitization to the hapten diphenylcyclopropenone (DPC). The receptor comes from a woman in her forties with alopecia areata. Some clones in this sample may be carry-over from other donors' samples. Recombination joined TRBV7-3 with TRBJ2-1; the D gene cannot be resolved reliably. For the CDR3, the sequence is CASSLTPSRASYNEQFF. The DNA is as follows: TGTGCCAGCAGCCTAACCCCATCCCGGGCCTCCTACAATGAGCAGTTCTTC.